Below are 27 T cell receptor beta chains sequenced from a single sample in a study of T cell changes during pregnancy in multiple sclerosis. TCRdb keeps only in-frame clones here, not all; method: immunoSEQ multiplex PCR. Among under 70,000 clones listed, 91% were seen once. The sequencing here drew on peripheral blood, taken after pregnancy. The receptor set was obtained from a female donor in good health, enrolled as a control in a pregnancy study.

The chain uses TRBV15 and TRBJ1-4; D not resolved. Germline CDR1 is LNHNV and CDR2 is YYDKDF (reference sequence). CDR3 size: 12 residues. Trimming pared 8 bases from V and 6 bases from J, leaving 10 bases between. In DNA form, the CDR3 reads TGTGCCACCGCGAAGCAGGATGAAAAACTGTTTTTT. Its protein is CATAKQDEKLFF.

This clone has just one count. This chain joins TRBV19 and TRBJ1-2, with 8 bases fitting TRBD1. The CDR3 extends over 14 amino acids. V shed 6 bases, J shed 2 bases, and the junction held 5 bases outside the gene matches. In germline, CDR1 is LNHDA, CDR2 SQIVND (reference sequence). The DNA for the CDR3 is TGTGCCAGTAGGACGACAGGGGTAAACTATGGCTACACCTTC. It specifies CASRTTGVNYGYTF.

Only a few counts were recorded for this clone. CDR3 protein: CASSLSEWTLEYTF. In DNA form, the CDR3 reads TGTGCCAGCAGTTTAAGCGAGTGGACATTAGAGTACACCTTC. This chain links TRBV27 with TRBJ1-2; D is perhaps TRBD1 (5 bases). The CDR3 totals 14 residues. V lost 2 bases and J 11 bases, leaving 18 bases between the germline ends. In germline, CDR1 is MNHEY, CDR2 SMNVEV (reference sequence).

This clone occurred once. The chain couples TRBV5-1 to TRBJ2-3; TRBD2 agrees at 15 bases. The CDR3 is 18 residues long. CDR1 is SGHRS, CDR2 YFSETQ, per germline. With V trimmed by 0 bases and J by 0 bases, 2 bases remained unmatched. CDR3 sequence (DNA): TGCGCCAGCAGCTTGGGGACTAGCGGGGGGGCCAGCACAGATACGCAGTATTTT. Amino acid sequence: CASSLGTSGGASTDTQYF.

The chain couples TRBV6-1 to TRBJ1-1; unclear D gene. The germline CDR1 and CDR2 sequences are MNHNS and SASEGT. The CDR3 has 15 amino acids. Trimming took 2 bases from V and 0 from J, leaving 10 bases between them. The CDR3 sequence is CASSESVLMNTEAFF. DNA for the CDR3: TGTGCCAGCAGTGAATCGGTCCTTATGAACACTGAAGCTTTCTTT.

This clone has a handful of counts. The chain employs TRBV11-1 and TRBJ1-6, with D uncertain. Trimming removed 1 base from V and 10 bases from J, with 14 bases in between. Per germline, CDR1 SGHAT and CDR2 FQDESV (reference sequence). The CDR3 totals 15 residues. The CDR3 here is CASSLVRSEWSPLHF. The CDR3 coding sequence is TGTGCCAGCAGCTTAGTACGCTCCGAGTGGTCACCCCTCCACTTT. The whole variable domain, filled in from reference TRBV11-1 and TRBJ1-6, reads EAEVAQSPRYKITEKSQAVAFWCDPISGHATLYWYRQILGQGPELLVQFQDESVVDDSQLPKDRFSAERLKGVDSTLKIQPAELGDSAMYLCASSLVRSEWSPLHFGNGTRLTVT.

The chain uses TRBV6-5 and TRBJ1-1; 10 bases line up with TRBD1. This CDR3 spans 15 amino acids. After removal of 4 bases from V and 1 base from J, the junction contained 3 bases not matched to a gene. CDR1 and CDR2 from the germline V gene are MNHEY and SVGAGI. CDR3 in amino acids: CASSSRTGGNTEAFF. Written as DNA, the CDR3 is TGTGCCAGCAGTTCGCGGACAGGGGGGAACACTGAAGCTTTCTTT.

V usage is TRBV11-3 and J usage is TRBJ2-5, with D possibly matching TRBD1 (6 bases). Germline V gives CDR1 SGHNT, CDR2 YENEEA. V lost 3 bases, J lost 5 bases, and 13 bases lay in between. CDR3 size: 14 residues. CDR3 protein: CASSFYSQGETQYF. DNA for the CDR3: TGTGCCAGCAGCTTCTACTCCCAGGGGGAGACCCAGTACTTC.

The chain links TRBV5-4 to TRBJ2-2, with 7 bases that match TRBD2. Trimming removed 4 bases from V and 5 bases from J; junction bases left unmatched: 14. Germline V gene sequence: CDR1 SGHNT, CDR2 YYREEE (reference sequence). The CDR3 runs to 17 residues. The CDR3 spells CASSLGGVISGTGELFF. CDR3 DNA sequence: TGTGCCAGCAGCCTGGGGGGGGTAATATCTGGGACCGGGGAGCTGTTTTTT.

The table lists this clone with a count of one. CDR3 nucleotides: TGTGCCAGCTCGGGGTCCCGGCAGTACTTC. It specifies CASSGSRQYF. The chain employs TRBV2 and TRBJ2-7; possibly TRBD2 for D (5 bases). Germline V gene lookup returns CDR1 SNHLY and CDR2 FYNNEI. The CDR3 consists of 10 residues. Deletions cut 8 bases from V and 9 bases from J, with 11 bases between.

This clone has only one observation. V gene TRBV9 combines with J gene TRBJ2-3, with TRBD2 matching 13 bases. The germline CDR1 and CDR2 sequences are SGDLS and YYNGEE. There are 17 residues in the CDR3. The V and J ends lost 3 bases and 0 bases, in that order; junction bases with no gene match: 4. CDR3 amino acids: CASSERLAGGSTDTQYF. DNA for the CDR3: TGTGCCAGCAGCGAACGACTAGCGGGGGGAAGCACAGATACGCAGTATTTT.

V and J are TRBV7-9 and TRBJ1-1; 7 bases are shared with TRBD1. This CDR3 is 15 amino acids long. Germline V gene sequence: CDR1 SEHNR, CDR2 FQNEAQ (reference sequence). The V and J ends lost 5 bases and 0 bases, in that order; junction bases with no gene match: 6. The CDR3 DNA reads as TGTGCCAGCAGCCACCCGGACAGGTTGAACACTGAAGCTTTCTTT. It encodes CASSHPDRLNTEAFF.

The J gene is TRBJ2-1, the V gene TRBV5-4; D is undetermined. This CDR3 region has 13 residues. V was trimmed by 4 bases and J by 0 bases, leaving 5 bases between them. Germline V gives CDR1 SGHNT, CDR2 YYREEE (reference sequence). Written as DNA, the CDR3 is TGTGCCAGCAGCCTCTTCTCCTACAATGAGCAGTTCTTC. Its protein product is CASSLFSYNEQFF.

The chain links TRBV19 to TRBJ1-2, with D maybe TRBD1 (6 bases). The CDR3 length is 14 residues. V was shortened by 6 bases and J by 0 bases, with 11 bases between the two germline ends. Germline V CDR1 and CDR2: LNHDA, SQIVND (reference sequence). CDR3 sequence: CASRGTIANYGYTF. The CDR3 DNA reads as TGTGCCAGTAGGGGGACAATCGCTAACTATGGCTACACCTTC.

Only a few counts were recorded for this clone. The rearrangement links TRBV19 to TRBJ2-7; a possible D gene is TRBD1 (5 bases). The germline V gene has CDR1 LNHDA and CDR2 SQIVND (reference sequence). V lost 10 bases to trimming and J lost 3 bases, with 13 bases between them. CDR3 length equals 12 residues. The CDR3 coding sequence is TGTGCCACCGCGTCAGGGTACTACGAGCAGTACTTC. Its protein product is CATASGYYEQYF.

The V gene is TRBV11-2, the J gene TRBJ2-6; 7 nucleotides match TRBD1. Losses at the gene ends were 5 bases for V and 4 bases for J; bases not matched to a gene: 17. This CDR3 is 19 amino acids long. CDR1 and CDR2 from the germline V gene are SGHAT and FQNNGV. The CDR3 loop reads CASSALHAQRGQGANVLTF. CDR3 DNA sequence: TGTGCCAGCAGCGCCCTACATGCCCAGAGGGGGCAAGGGGCCAACGTCCTGACTTTC. Complete variable domain (other parts from reference TRBV11-2 and TRBJ2-6): EAGVAQSPRYKIIEKRQSVAFWCNPISGHATLYWYQQILGQGPKLLIQFQNNGVVDDSQLPKDRFSAERLKGVDSTLKIQPAKLEDSAVYLCASSALHAQRGQGANVLTFGAGSRLTVL.

This rearrangement joins TRBV11-2 to TRBJ1-3, with D unresolved. V gave up 5 bases and J gave up 1 base, with 12 bases separating them. The CDR3 is made up of 15 amino acids. Germline V gives CDR1 SGHAT, CDR2 FQNNGV. The CDR3 DNA reads as TGTGCCAGCAGCCCCCGGGCGGGATCTGGAAACACCATATATTTT. Translating gives CASSPRAGSGNTIYF.

The chain's CDR3 is CSVYRGTDTQYF. CDR3 bases: TGCAGCGTCTACAGGGGGACAGATACGCAGTATTTT. The genes are TRBV29-1 and TRBJ2-3; 8 bases are shared with TRBD1. CDR1 SQVTM and CDR2 ANQGSEA come from the germline V gene. V gave up 6 bases and J gave up 3 bases; unmatched junction bases: 2. CDR3 length: 12 amino acids.

A single count supports this clone. The CDR3 DNA sequence: TGTGCCAGCAGTGAAAGTAGCGGGGCCTCCTACGAGCAGTACTTC. Its protein is CASSESSGASYEQYF. The J gene is TRBJ2-7, the V gene TRBV6-1; TRBD2 aligns across 8 bases. Unmatched junction bases numbered 3, after V lost 2 bases and J lost 0 bases. This CDR3 has 15 amino acids. The germline CDR1 and CDR2 sequences are MNHNS and SASEGT.

This chain uses TRBV5-1 with TRBJ1-2; 9 bases match TRBD1. The ends lost 4 bases at V and 4 bases at J; junction bases unmatched: 8. The germline gives CDR1 SGHRS, CDR2 YFSETQ. The CDR3 is made up of 15 amino acids. The CDR3 nucleotides read TGCGCCAGCAGCACCATACCGGGACAGGGCTATGGCTACACCTTC. Residues: CASSTIPGQGYGYTF.

The rearrangement joins TRBV7-9 to TRBJ2-7; 7 positions agree with TRBD1. Trimming at V came to 5 bases and at J to 2 bases, leaving 9 bases not matched to a gene. The CDR3 consists of 15 residues. Germline values: CDR1 SEHNR, CDR2 FQNEAQ (reference sequence). The CDR3 reads CASSKRQGNPYEQYF. DNA for the CDR3: TGTGCCAGCAGCAAACGACAGGGTAATCCCTACGAGCAGTACTTC.

The chain recombines TRBV25-1 with TRBJ2-7; 9 nucleotides line up with TRBD1. The CDR3 runs 14 residues. J lost 6 bases, V lost 6 bases, and 9 bases had no gene match. Germline V gene sequence: CDR1 MGHDK, CDR2 SYGVNS. The CDR3 is CASRARTGVSEQYF. CDR3 DNA sequence: TGTGCCAGCAGAGCCAGGACAGGGGTAAGCGAGCAGTACTTC.

This chain joins TRBV7-9 and TRBJ1-3; D is possibly TRBD1 (6 bases). Germline V gene lookup returns CDR1 SEHNR and CDR2 FQNEAQ (reference sequence). Trimming stripped 5 bases from V and 4 bases from J, with 12 bases between. This CDR3 comprises 14 residues. Here the CDR3 reads CASSPGTNGNTIYF. The CDR3 DNA reads as TGTGCCAGCAGCCCCGGGACAAACGGAAACACCATATATTTT.

The chain has TRBV5-4 and TRBJ1-2, with D possibly being TRBD1 (5 bases). The CDR3 has 14 residues. From germline, CDR1 is SGHNT and CDR2 YYREEE (reference sequence). V lost 3 bases and J lost 6, with 15 bases in between. CDR3 region: CASSSARGVDGYTF. DNA of the CDR3: TGTGCCAGCAGCTCGGCGCGGGGGGTGGATGGCTACACCTTC.

In this sample, this clone turned up once. The V and J genes are TRBV11-3 and TRBJ2-3; maybe TRBD2 (6 bases). Trimming removed 0 bases from V and 4 bases from J, with 17 bases in between. There are 17 residues in the CDR3. Germline CDR1 and CDR2: SGHNT and YENEEA. This chain's CDR3 is CASSLDQWGVEPDTQYF. The CDR3 coding sequence is TGTGCCAGCAGCTTAGATCAGTGGGGGGTCGAGCCAGATACGCAGTATTTT.

The V and J genes are TRBV11-3 and TRBJ2-3; TRBD2 agrees at 13 bases. Germline V gene sequence: CDR1 SGHNT, CDR2 YENEEA. The V gene end was trimmed by 5 bases and the J gene end by 4 bases; junction bases not matched to a gene: 6. This CDR3 has 16 amino acids. The CDR3 region is CASSKRTSGGPDTQYF. The CDR3 region has the DNA TGTGCCAGCAGCAAAAGGACTAGCGGGGGCCCAGATACGCAGTATTTT.

The chain links TRBV11-3 to TRBJ2-3; no clear D gene. The CDR3 is 12 amino acids. V lost 5 bases and J lost 2, with 5 bases in between. Germline-derived CDR1 and CDR2 are SGHNT and YENEEA. The CDR3 DNA reads TGTGCCAGCAGCCCGGTCACAGATACGCAGTATTTT. It translates to CASSPVTDTQYF.